This T cell receptor (beta chain) is from a study of T cells in narcolepsy. Study context: Donors had narcolepsy type 1 or type 2, or were healthy controls.

The data were produced by immunoSEQ multiplex PCR, yet TCRdb's version contains in-frame clones alone and is incomplete. This table has about 35,000 clones, more than 70% appearing once. Turning to this clone: Its target is unknown. One end of the junction is discordant with germline, which a read error may explain.

The CDR3 length is 11 residues. The germline V gene encodes CDR1 SGHAT and CDR2 FQNNGV. Study-wide results and limits: Comparing one patient's CSF and blood CD4+ clonotypes highlighted HCRT- and TRIB2-specific autoreactive clonotypes. In some patient and control memory CD4+ samples, autoreactive clones were absent.

The receptor was derived from a human donor in good health. Sequences were obtained from memory (CD45RA-) CD4+ T cells from blood. The V gene is TRBV11-2, the J gene TRBJ1-1; D unresolved. The CDR3 DNA follows: TGTGCCAGCAGCTTAGTTACAGCGGCTTTTTTT. Translating gives CASSLVTAAFF. Complete variable domain (other parts from reference TRBV11-2 and TRBJ1-1): EAGVAQSPRYKIIEKRQSVAFWCNPISGHATLYWYQQILGQGPKLLIQFQNNGVVDDSQLPKDRFSAERLKGVDSTLKIQPAKLEDSAVYLCASSLVTAAFFGQGTRLTVV.